This record covers a single T cell receptor beta chain. The antigen remains unidentified. The data originate from a study of tumor-infiltrating lymphocytes in localized non-small cell lung cancer. As for the study in general: Some samples were collected after neoadjuvant chemotherapy; smokers, never-smokers and several histologies were included. Resected tumor was paired with non-adjacent uninvolved lung from the same patient. Notes on the study in general: Different pieces of the same tissue were used for each assay. T-cell fraction did not differ between immunotypes IM1 and IM2.

Germline assignment: CDR1 SGHVS and CDR2 FQNEAQ. The germline V and J ends were trimmed by 5 bases and 7 bases, with 17 bases remaining between them. The CDR3 contains 15 residues. TCRdb's table, derived via immunoSEQ multiplex PCR, lists solely in-frame clones and lacks some. This repertoire shows over 10,000 clones, 79% found once; its top ten account for 9.5% to 15%. Sequencing was done on a sample of lung tumor tissue. The clonotype originates from a human donor with non-small cell lung cancer. The rearrangement joins TRBV7-8 to TRBJ1-4; D might be TRBD1 (6 bases). The CDR3 sequence is CASSPTGATGEKLFF. In DNA form, the CDR3 reads TGTGCCAGCAGCCCCACGGGGGCAACGGGTGAAAAACTGTTTTTT.